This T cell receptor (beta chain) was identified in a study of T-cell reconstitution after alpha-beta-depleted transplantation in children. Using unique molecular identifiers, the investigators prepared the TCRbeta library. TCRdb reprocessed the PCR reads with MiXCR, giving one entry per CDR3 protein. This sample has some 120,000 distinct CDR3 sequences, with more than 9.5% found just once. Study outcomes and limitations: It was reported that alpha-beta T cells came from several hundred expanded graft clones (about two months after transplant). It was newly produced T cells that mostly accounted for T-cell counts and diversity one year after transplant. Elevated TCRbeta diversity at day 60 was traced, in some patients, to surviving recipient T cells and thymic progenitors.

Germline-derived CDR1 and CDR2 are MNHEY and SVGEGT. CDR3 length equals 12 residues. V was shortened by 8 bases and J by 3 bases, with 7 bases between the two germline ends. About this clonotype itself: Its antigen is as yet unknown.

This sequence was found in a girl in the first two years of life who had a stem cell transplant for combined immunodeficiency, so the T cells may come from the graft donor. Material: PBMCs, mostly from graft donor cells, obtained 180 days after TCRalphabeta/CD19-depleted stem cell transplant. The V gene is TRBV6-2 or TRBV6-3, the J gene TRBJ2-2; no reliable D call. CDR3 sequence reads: CASQADTGELFF. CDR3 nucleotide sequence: TGTGCCAGCCAGGCGGACACCGGGGAGCTGTTTTTT.